The rows below give T cell receptor beta chains drawn from one sample of a study of CD8+ T cells in alopecia areata. Assay: immunoSEQ multiplex PCR; the TCRdb copy retains only in-frame clones and omits some. Here the sample spans tens of thousands of clones, around 45% being singletons. Material: CD8+ T cells sorted from blood, obtained at approximately week 39, from a patient treated with tofacitinib. All receptors derive from a human donor with alopecia areata. CDR3s include the opening cysteine and the closing phenylalanine or tryptophan.

j_call: TRBJ2-5; v_call: TRBV5-6; cdr3_aa: CASSLTGEGLAGAETQYF
j_call: TRBJ2-7; v_call: TRBV7-9; cdr3_aa: CATGAGSYEQYF
j_call: TRBJ2-3; v_call: TRBV6-5; cdr3_aa: CASSRPKHTDTQYF
j_call: TRBJ2-3; v_call: TRBV30; cdr3_aa: CAWSEGRVGTDTQYF
j_call: TRBJ1-2; v_call: TRBV6-5; cdr3_aa: CASSYGGSDGYTF
j_call: TRBJ2-3; v_call: TRBV29-1; cdr3_aa: CTSGDTQYF
j_call: TRBJ2-7; v_call: TRBV11-2; cdr3_aa: CASRTTGANYEQYF
j_call: TRBJ2-7; v_call: TRBV7-6; cdr3_aa: CASSLAPGTSTNEQYF
j_call: TRBJ1-5; v_call: TRBV27; cdr3_aa: CASSRTGGQPQHF
j_call: TRBJ2-5; v_call: TRBV27; cdr3_aa: CASSPWGGNRYETQYF
j_call: TRBJ2-7; v_call: TRBV7-2; cdr3_aa: CASRTGYEQYF
j_call: TRBJ2-5; v_call: TRBV27; cdr3_aa: CASSPQGHEETQYF
j_call: TRBJ1-1; v_call: TRBV29-1; cdr3_aa: CSVVRGGTPEAFF
j_call: TRBJ2-7; v_call: TRBV27; cdr3_aa: CASSPRNSGIYEQYF
j_call: TRBJ2-2; v_call: TRBV9; cdr3_aa: CASSAGNTGELFF
j_call: TRBJ2-7; v_call: TRBV30; cdr3_aa: CAWDAGGDEQYF
j_call: TRBJ2-2; v_call: TRBV6-1; cdr3_aa: CASSESSGELFF
j_call: TRBJ2-2; v_call: TRBV27; cdr3_aa: CASAAINTGELFF
j_call: TRBJ2-7; v_call: TRBV7-9; cdr3_aa: CASSLDRGVYEQYF
j_call: TRBJ2-1; v_call: TRBV11-2; cdr3_aa: CASSGWKREQFF
j_call: TRBJ1-1; v_call: TRBV7-9; cdr3_aa: CASSPRDSEAFF
j_call: TRBJ2-5; v_call: TRBV30; cdr3_aa: CAWGDREETQYF
j_call: TRBJ2-5; v_call: TRBV19; cdr3_aa: CASSIPPDRGQETQYF
j_call: TRBJ1-2; v_call: TRBV5-1; cdr3_aa: CASSDEGKVDGYTF
j_call: TRBJ1-2; v_call: TRBV27; cdr3_aa: CASSPDLGLSYTF
j_call: TRBJ2-7; v_call: TRBV27; cdr3_aa: CASSLGDGRASYEQYF
j_call: TRBJ2-1; v_call: TRBV30; cdr3_aa: CAWSPGLAGGEQFF
j_call: TRBJ2-7; v_call: TRBV9; cdr3_aa: CASSRKDNSYEQYF
j_call: TRBJ2-1; v_call: TRBV6-1; cdr3_aa: CASSLTGFDEQFF
j_call: TRBJ1-1; v_call: TRBV30; cdr3_aa: CAWSWDQTVNTEAFF
j_call: TRBJ2-1; v_call: TRBV28; cdr3_aa: CASRYDSSSYNEQFF
j_call: TRBJ1-1; v_call: TRBV19; cdr3_aa: CASMGAGSGTEAFF
j_call: TRBJ2-5; v_call: TRBV27; cdr3_aa: CASSFLPGGETQYF
j_call: TRBJ2-1; v_call: TRBV9; cdr3_aa: CASSQGPPNEQFF
j_call: TRBJ1-2; v_call: TRBV10-3; cdr3_aa: CAIRNGTGIYGYTF
j_call: TRBJ2-7; v_call: TRBV19; cdr3_aa: CASSGATYEQYF
j_call: TRBJ2-1; v_call: TRBV30; cdr3_aa: CAWSGEVGGPHEQFF
j_call: TRBJ1-2; v_call: TRBV27; cdr3_aa: CASSFGQNYGYTF
j_call: TRBJ2-7; v_call: TRBV7-2; cdr3_aa: CASSLARGTGVAYEQYF
j_call: TRBJ2-7; v_call: TRBV29-1; cdr3_aa: CSVRLGAEQYF
j_call: TRBJ2-7; v_call: TRBV5-1; cdr3_aa: CASSLSGQGYEQYF
j_call: TRBJ2-7; v_call: TRBV30; cdr3_aa: CACYTGTGPYEQYF
j_call: TRBJ2-2; v_call: TRBV13; cdr3_aa: CASSLGPQGVGELFF
j_call: TRBJ2-3; v_call: TRBV19; cdr3_aa: CATSTPSNLDTQYF
j_call: TRBJ2-7; v_call: TRBV4-2; cdr3_aa: CASSQAGYEQYF
j_call: TRBJ2-5; v_call: TRBV7-9; cdr3_aa: CATSYSEQETQYF
j_call: TRBJ2-7; v_call: TRBV6-5; cdr3_aa: CASSYRLAYEQYF
j_call: TRBJ1-2; v_call: TRBV11-2; cdr3_aa: CASSFGTGFYGYTF
j_call: TRBJ2-1; v_call: TRBV5-4; cdr3_aa: CASSLADFNEQFF
j_call: TRBJ2-2; v_call: TRBV7-7; cdr3_aa: CASSPTSSKNTGELFF
j_call: TRBJ2-1; v_call: TRBV12-5; cdr3_aa: CASGLTPPGGPSDEQFF